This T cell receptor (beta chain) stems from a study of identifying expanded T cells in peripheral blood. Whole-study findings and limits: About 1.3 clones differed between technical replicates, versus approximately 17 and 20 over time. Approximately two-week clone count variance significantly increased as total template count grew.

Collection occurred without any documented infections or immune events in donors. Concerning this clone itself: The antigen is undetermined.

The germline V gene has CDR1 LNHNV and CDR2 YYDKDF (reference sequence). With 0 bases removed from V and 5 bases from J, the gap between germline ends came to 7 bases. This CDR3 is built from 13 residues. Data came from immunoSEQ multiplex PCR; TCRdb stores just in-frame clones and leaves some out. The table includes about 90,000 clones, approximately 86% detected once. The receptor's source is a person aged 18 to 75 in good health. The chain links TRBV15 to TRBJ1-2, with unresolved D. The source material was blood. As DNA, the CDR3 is TGTGCCACCAGCAGAGAGTCTATATATGGCTACACCTTC. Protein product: CATSRESIYGYTF.